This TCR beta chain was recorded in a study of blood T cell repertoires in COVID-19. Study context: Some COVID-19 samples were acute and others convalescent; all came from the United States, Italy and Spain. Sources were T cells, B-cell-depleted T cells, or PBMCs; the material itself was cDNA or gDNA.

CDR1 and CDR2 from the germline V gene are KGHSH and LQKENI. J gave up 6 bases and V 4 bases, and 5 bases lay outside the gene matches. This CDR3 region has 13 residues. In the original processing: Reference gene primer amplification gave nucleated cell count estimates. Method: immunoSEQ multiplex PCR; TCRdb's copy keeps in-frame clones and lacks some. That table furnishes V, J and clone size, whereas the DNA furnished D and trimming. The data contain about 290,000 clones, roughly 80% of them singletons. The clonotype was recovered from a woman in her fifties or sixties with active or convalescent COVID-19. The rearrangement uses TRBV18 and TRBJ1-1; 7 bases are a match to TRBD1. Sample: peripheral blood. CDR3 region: CASSQTTGPEAFF. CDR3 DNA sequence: TGTGCCAGCTCACAAACGACAGGGCCTGAAGCTTTCTTT.